The sequence of this T cell receptor beta chain was determined in a study of blood T cell repertoires in COVID-19 (TCRdb year 2020). For the study in its entirety: The collaborator samples originated in the United States, Italy and Spain and spanned the acute and convalescent phases of COVID-19. Deeply sampled blood TCRbeta repertoires from subjects exposed to, actively infected with, or recovered from COVID-19 were included in the dataset. The repertoires were made available in a free public database intended to serve as a resource for research on the immune response to SARS-CoV-2. Samples came from the ongoing ImmuneRACE study (first 160 participants) plus 1,254 subjects from 6 global collaborators. The prospective study material was composed of cDNA or gDNA derived from T cells, B-cell-depleted T cells, or PBMCs. HLA class I and class II types, where available, came from metadata supplied by the sample provider rather than from assay-based typing. The sample metadata nearly always contained a de-identified subject ID, COVID-19 status, age in years and sex.

The collaborating institutions used their own protocols to collect whole blood in K2EDTA tubes. For TCRbeta analysis, collaborators shipped samples as frozen whole blood, isolated PBMCs, or DNA extracted from either of those sample types. Study-wide conclusions, independent of this receptor: The amount of clinical and demographic metadata varied by source and participant and was provided uncurated.

TCRbeta CDR3 regions were amplified from genomic DNA using the immunoSEQ Assay, a bias-controlled multiplex PCR. On the study's bioinformatics: The number of nucleated cells in each sample was estimated from the amplification of reference gene primers within the assay. Sequence reads were collapsed and filtered to measure the absolute abundance of every unique TCRbeta CDR3 rearrangement. Productive Simpson clonality was computed per sample as the square root of Simpson's diversity index over productive rearrangements. The table was pulled from immuneACCESS by TCRdb, which kept in-frame rearrangements only. Such tables lose some clones; where checked, under half of the loss comes from unresolved V genes, and the rest has no known cause. That table gives V, J and clone size, and the DNA gave D and trimming. For this sample the table gives about 140,000 clones, of which 70% to 85% were detected only once. The ten largest make up approximately 9% of the sample.

As regards this clone: The specificity of this receptor is unknown. Nothing much larger sits one base from this clone, and base qualities are not available.

Compared with germline, V lacks 9 bases and J lacks 6 bases; bases without a gene match: 5. Taken from the germline V gene, the CDR1 and CDR2 loops are KGHDR and SFDVKD. The CDR3, from cysteine to phenylalanine, totals 12 residues. Just CDR3 DNA is preserved here, 36 bases in frame from base 1. Here the chain combines TRBV24-1 and TRBJ1-2, with 8 bases in between that match TRBD1. The sequencing input was peripheral blood. The receptor was derived from an elderly woman in a cohort sampled during active or convalescent COVID-19. The CDR3: CATRDRGHGYTF. The nucleotides are TGTGCCACCCGAGACAGGGGTCATGGCTACACCTTC.